The clone carrying this T cell receptor beta chain was seen repeatedly, ten times or more. The sample belongs to a study of Graves' ophthalmopathy and Graves' hyperthyroidism. Study as a whole: Before any treatment was given, at initial diagnosis, peripheral blood was collected.

Isolation of PBMCs was performed using over 9.5 ml of fresh peripheral blood. Trimming at V came to 0 bases and at J to 7 bases, leaving 0 bases not matched to a gene. The germline V gene has CDR1 SGHRS and CDR2 YFSETQ. The CDR3 sequence is 13 residues long. Amplification of TCR beta CDR3 regions used RNA transcripts. A first-round RT-PCR used HTBI primers, followed by a second-round multiplex PCR. TCRdb used MiXCR to reprocess the multiplex PCR reads, holding one entry per CDR3 protein. The profile shows tens of thousands of distinct CDR3 sequences, around 50% of them singletons. This TCR was sampled from an adult woman with stable Graves' hyperthyroidism. The chain has TRBV5-1 and TRBJ2-1; the match to TRBD1 covers 8 bases. Sequenced material: peripheral blood. The CDR3 DNA reads as TGCGCCAGCAGCTTGGGACAGGGGAATGAGCAGTTCTTC. This gives the protein CASSLGQGNEQFF.